What follows is one T cell receptor beta chain and its context. Measured with immunoSEQ multiplex PCR; TCRdb has only the in-frame clones, and not every one. Here the sample spans around 60,000 clones, 90% to 97% being singletons. The data were obtained in a study of cytomegalovirus exposure and HLA in healthy donors. Germline loops: CDR1 MRHNA, CDR2 SNTAGT. Losses at the gene ends were 5 bases for V and 5 bases for J; bases not matched to a gene: 10. This CDR3 comprises 15 residues. V gene TRBV6-4 combines with J gene TRBJ2-5; 8 nucleotides agree with TRBD2. This receptor was taken from a woman aged 18-29 years in good health and CMV-seronegative. The sample comprised PBMCs. CDR3 sequence: CASSPGSGGLETQYF. For the CDR3, the DNA is TGTGCCAGCAGTCCCGGGAGCGGGGGACTCGAGACCCAGTACTTC.